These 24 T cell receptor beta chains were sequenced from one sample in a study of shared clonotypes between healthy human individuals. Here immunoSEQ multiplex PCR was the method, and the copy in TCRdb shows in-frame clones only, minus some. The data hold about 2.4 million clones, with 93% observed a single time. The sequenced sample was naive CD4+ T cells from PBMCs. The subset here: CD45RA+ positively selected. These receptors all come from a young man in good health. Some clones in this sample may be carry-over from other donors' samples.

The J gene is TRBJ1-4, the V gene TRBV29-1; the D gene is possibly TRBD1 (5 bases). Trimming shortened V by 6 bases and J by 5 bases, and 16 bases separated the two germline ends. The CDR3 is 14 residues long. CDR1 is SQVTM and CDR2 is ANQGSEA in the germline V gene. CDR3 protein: CSVVGTGENEKLFF. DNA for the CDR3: TGCAGCGTCGTCGGGACGGGTGAAAATGAAAAACTGTTTTTT.

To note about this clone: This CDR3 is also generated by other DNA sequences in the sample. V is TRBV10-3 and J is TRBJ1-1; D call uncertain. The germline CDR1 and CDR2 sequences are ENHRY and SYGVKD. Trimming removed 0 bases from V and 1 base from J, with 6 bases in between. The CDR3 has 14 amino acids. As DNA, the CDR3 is TGTGCCATCAGTGAGTCGGGTGGGAACACTGAAGCTTTCTTT. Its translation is CAISESGGNTEAFF.

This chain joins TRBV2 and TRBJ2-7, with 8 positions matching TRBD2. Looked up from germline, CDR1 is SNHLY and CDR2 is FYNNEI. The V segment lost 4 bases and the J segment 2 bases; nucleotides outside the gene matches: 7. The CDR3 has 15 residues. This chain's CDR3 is CASSVGVAGTYEQYF. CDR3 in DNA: TGTGCCAGCAGTGTCGGGGTAGCGGGGACCTACGAGCAGTACTTC.

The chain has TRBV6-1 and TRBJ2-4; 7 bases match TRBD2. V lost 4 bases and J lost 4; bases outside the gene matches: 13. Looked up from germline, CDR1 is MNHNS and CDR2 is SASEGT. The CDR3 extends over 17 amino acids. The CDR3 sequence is CASSVSLSGNIKNIQYF. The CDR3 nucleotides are TGTGCCAGCAGTGTCTCTCTCAGCGGGAACATTAAAAACATTCAGTACTTC.

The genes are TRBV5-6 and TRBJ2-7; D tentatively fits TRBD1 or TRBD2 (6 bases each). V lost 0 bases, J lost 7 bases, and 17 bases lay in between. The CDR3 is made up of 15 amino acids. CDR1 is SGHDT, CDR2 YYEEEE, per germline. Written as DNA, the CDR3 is TGTGCCAGCAGCTTGGGGCCCTCGGGGGCGTGGGAGCAGTACTTC. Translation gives CASSLGPSGAWEQYF.

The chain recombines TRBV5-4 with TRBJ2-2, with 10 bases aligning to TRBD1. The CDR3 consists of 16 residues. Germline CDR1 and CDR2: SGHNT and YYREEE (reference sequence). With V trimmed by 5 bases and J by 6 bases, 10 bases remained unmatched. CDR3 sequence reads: CASSWGWTGGPGELFF. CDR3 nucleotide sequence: TGTGCCAGCAGTTGGGGGTGGACAGGGGGGCCCGGGGAGCTGTTTTTT.

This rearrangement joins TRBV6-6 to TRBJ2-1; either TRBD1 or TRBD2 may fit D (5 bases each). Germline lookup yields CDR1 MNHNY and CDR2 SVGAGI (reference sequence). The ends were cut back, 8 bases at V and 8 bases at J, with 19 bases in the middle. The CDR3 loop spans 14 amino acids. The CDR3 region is CASSQQLVGDEQFF. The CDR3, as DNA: TGTGCCAGCTCCCAGCAGCTCGTGGGGGATGAGCAGTTCTTC.

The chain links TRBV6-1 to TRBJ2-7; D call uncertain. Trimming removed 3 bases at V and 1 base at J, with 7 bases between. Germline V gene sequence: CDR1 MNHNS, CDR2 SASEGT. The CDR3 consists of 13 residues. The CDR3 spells CASSDTESYEQYF. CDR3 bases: TGTGCCAGCAGTGACACAGAGTCCTACGAGCAGTACTTC.

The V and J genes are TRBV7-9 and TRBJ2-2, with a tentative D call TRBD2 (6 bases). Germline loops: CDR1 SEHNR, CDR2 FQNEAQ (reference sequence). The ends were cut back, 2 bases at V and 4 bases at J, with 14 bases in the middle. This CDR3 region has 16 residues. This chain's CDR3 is CASSLFPGVGTGELFF. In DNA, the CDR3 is TGTGCCAGCAGCTTATTTCCGGGAGTCGGCACCGGGGAGCTGTTTTTT.

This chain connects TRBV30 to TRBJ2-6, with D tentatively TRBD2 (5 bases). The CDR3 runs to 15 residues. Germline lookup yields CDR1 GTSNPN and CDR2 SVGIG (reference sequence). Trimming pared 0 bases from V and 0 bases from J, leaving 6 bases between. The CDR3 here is CAWSVRDSGANVLTF. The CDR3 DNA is TGTGCCTGGAGTGTACGGGACTCTGGGGCCAACGTCCTGACTTTC.

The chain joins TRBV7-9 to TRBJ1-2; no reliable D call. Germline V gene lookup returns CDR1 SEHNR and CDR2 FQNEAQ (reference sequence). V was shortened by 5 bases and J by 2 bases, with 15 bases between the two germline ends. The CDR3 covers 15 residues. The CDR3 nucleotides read TGTGCCAGCAGCGCCAGACGAGAACCCAACTATGGCTACACCTTC. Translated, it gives CASSARREPNYGYTF. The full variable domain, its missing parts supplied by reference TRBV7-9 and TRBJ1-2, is DTGVSQNPRHKITKRGQNVTFRCDPISEHNRLYWYRQTLGQGPEFLTYFQNEAQLEKSRLLSDRFSAERPKGSFSTLEIQRTEQGDSAMYLCASSARREPNYGYTFGSGTRLTVV.

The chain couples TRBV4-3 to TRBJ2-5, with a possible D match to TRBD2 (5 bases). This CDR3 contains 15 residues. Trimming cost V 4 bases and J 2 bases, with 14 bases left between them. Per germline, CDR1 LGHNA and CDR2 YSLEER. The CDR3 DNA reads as TGCGCCAGCAGCCGAGAGGGCAACTCACAAGAGACCCAGTACTTC. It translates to CASSREGNSQETQYF.

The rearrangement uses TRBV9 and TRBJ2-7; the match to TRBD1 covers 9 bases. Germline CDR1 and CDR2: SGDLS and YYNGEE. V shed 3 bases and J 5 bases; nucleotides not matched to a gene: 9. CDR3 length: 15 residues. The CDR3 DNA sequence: TGTGCCAGCAGCGCAAGGATACAGGGGGCCAACGAGCAGTACTTC. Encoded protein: CASSARIQGANEQYF.

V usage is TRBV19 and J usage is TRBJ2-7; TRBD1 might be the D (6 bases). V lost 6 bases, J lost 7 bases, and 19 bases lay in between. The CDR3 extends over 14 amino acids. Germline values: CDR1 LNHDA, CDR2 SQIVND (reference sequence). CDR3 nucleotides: TGTGCCAGTAGCCATGGGACATCCCAGAGGGAGCAGTACTTC. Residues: CASSHGTSQREQYF.

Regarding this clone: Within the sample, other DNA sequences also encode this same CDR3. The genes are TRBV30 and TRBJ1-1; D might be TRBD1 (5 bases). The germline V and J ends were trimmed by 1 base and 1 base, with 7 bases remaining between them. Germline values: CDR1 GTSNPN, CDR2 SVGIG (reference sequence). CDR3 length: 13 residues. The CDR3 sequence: CAWSGTGNTEAFF. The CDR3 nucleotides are TGTGCCTGGAGTGGTACAGGGAACACTGAAGCTTTCTTT. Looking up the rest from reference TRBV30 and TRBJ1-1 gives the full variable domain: SQTIHQWPATLVQPVGSPLSLECTVEGTSNPNLYWYRQAAGRGLQLLFYSVGIGQISSEVPQNLSASRPQDRQFILSSKKLLLSDSGFYLCAWSGTGNTEAFFGQGTRLTVV.

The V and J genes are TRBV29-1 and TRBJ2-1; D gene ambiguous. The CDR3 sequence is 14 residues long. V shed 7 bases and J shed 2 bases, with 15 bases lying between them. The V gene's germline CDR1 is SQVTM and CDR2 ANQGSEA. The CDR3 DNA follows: TGCAGCGCCAAGGGCAGCTTCACCTACAATGAGCAGTTCTTC. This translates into CSAKGSFTYNEQFF.

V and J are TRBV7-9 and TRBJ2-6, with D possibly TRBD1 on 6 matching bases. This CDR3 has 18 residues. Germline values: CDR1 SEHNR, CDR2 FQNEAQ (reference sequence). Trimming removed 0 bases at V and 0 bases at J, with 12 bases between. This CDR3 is CASSLARQAVSGANVLTF. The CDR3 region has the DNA TGTGCCAGCAGCTTAGCGCGACAGGCCGTCTCTGGGGCCAACGTCCTGACTTTC.

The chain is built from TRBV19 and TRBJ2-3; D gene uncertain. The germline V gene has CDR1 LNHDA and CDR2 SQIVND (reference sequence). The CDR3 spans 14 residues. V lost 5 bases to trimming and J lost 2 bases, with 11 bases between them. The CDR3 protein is CASSVSSTTDTQYF. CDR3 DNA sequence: TGTGCCAGTAGTGTAAGTTCGACCACAGATACGCAGTATTTT. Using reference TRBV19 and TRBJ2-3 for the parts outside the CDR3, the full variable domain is DGGITQSPKYLFRKEGQNVTLSCEQNLNHDAMYWYRQDPGQGLRLIYYSQIVNDFQKGDIAEGYSVSREKKESFPLTVTSAQKNPTAFYLCASSVSSTTDTQYFGPGTRLTVL.

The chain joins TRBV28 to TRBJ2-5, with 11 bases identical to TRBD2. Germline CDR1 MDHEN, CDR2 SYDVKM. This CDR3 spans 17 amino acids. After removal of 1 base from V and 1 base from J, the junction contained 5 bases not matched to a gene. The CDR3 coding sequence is TGTGCCAGCAGTTTATTACCCGGGACTAGCGGCCAAGAGACCCAGTACTTC. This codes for CASSLLPGTSGQETQYF.

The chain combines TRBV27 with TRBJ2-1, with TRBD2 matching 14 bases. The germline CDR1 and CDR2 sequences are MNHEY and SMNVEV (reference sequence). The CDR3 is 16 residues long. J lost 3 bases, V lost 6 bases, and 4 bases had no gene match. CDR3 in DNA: TGTGCCAGCAGCCGACTAGCGGGAGGGGTCTACAATGAGCAGTTCTTC. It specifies CASSRLAGGVYNEQFF.

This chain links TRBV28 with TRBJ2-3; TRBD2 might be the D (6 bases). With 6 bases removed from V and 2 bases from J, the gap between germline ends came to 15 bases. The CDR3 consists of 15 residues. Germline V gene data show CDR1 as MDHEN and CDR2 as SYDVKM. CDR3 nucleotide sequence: TGTGCCAGCAGGCTACTAGCAGAAGTCACAGATACGCAGTATTTT. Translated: CASRLLAEVTDTQYF.

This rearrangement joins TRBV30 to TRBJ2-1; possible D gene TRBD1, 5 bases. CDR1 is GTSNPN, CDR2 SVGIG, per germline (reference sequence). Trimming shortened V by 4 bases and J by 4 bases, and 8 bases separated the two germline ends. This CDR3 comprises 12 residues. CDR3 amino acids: CAWNRLYNEQFF. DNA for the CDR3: TGTGCCTGGAACAGGCTATACAATGAGCAGTTCTTC.

CDR3 coding DNA: TGTGCCAGCAGAACCGGGACAGGGAATTCCTACGAGCAGTACTTC. This gives the protein CASRTGTGNSYEQYF. The chain employs TRBV6-5 and TRBJ2-7; 9 bases match TRBD1. Germline trimming cut 6 bases from V and 1 base from J; bases unmatched to any gene: 7. The CDR3 extends over 15 amino acids. Germline V gene lookup returns CDR1 MNHEY and CDR2 SVGAGI.

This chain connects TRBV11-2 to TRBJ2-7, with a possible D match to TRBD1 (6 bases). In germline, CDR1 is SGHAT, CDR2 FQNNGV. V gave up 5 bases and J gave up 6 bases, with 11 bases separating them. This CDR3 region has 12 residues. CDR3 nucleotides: TGTGCCAGCAGCCCTACAGGGAGCGAGCAGTACTTC. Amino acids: CASSPTGSEQYF. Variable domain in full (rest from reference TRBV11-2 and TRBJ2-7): EAGVAQSPRYKIIEKRQSVAFWCNPISGHATLYWYQQILGQGPKLLIQFQNNGVVDDSQLPKDRFSAERLKGVDSTLKIQPAKLEDSAVYLCASSPTGSEQYFGPGTRLTVT.